The 20 T cell receptor beta chains below were found in one sample sequenced in a study of identifying expanded T cells in peripheral blood (dated by TCRdb to the late 2010s). The library was made by the immunoSEQ multiplex PCR assay. As stored in TCRdb, this immuneACCESS dataset retains in-frame rearrangements with V and J assigned. A fraction of the clones does not appear; measured against another copy, unresolved V genes explain less than half of the discrepancy, and the remainder lacks a known reason. Recorded for this sample are about 86,000 clones; roughly 84% of them occurred a single time. 4% to 5.5% of the sample comes from the top ten. Sequenced sample: blood. The receptor set was obtained from a person aged 18 to 75 in good health.

V is TRBV4-1 and J is TRBJ1-6, with 7 bases that match TRBD1. V lost 0 bases to trimming and J lost 10 bases; unmatched junction nucleotides: 9. The germline CDR1 and CDR2 sequences are MGHRA and YSYEKL. The CDR3 runs 16 residues. CDR3 DNA sequence: TGCGCCAGCAGCCAAGATTCCCGACAGGGTCGATCACCCCTCCACTTT. The encoded protein is CASSQDSRQGRSPLHF.

The chain carries TRBV6-1 and TRBJ2-2; D is possibly TRBD1 (6 bases). The CDR3 spans 14 residues. The ends were cut back, 6 bases at V and 3 bases at J, with 11 bases in the middle. CDR1 and CDR2 from the germline V gene are MNHNS and SASEGT. The CDR3 bases are TGTGCCAGCAGCACACAGGGCGACACCGGGGAGCTGTTTTTT. Translated, it gives CASSTQGDTGELFF.

V and J are TRBV7-9 and TRBJ2-1; perhaps TRBD2 as D (5 bases). In germline, CDR1 is SEHNR, CDR2 FQNEAQ (reference sequence). The V gene lost 4 bases and the J gene lost 0 bases, with 10 bases spanning the gap. This CDR3 spans 15 amino acids. The CDR3 spells CASSSGLSSYNEQFF. In DNA form, the CDR3 reads TGTGCCAGCAGCTCCGGACTGAGCTCCTACAATGAGCAGTTCTTC.

V usage is TRBV10-2 and J usage is TRBJ2-5, with a possible D match to TRBD1 (6 bases). V gave up 6 bases and J gave up 1 base, with 9 bases separating them. The CDR3 loop spans 13 amino acids. Germline V gives CDR1 WSHSY, CDR2 SAAADI. The DNA for the CDR3 is TGCGCCAGCAGGGACAGAGCCCAAGAGACCCAGTACTTC. Translated, it gives CASRDRAQETQYF.

This chain links TRBV27 with TRBJ2-2; D possibly matches TRBD1 or TRBD2 (6 bases each). Germline V gene data show CDR1 as MNHEY and CDR2 as SMNVEV (reference sequence). V lost 1 base and J lost 0, with 9 bases in between. This CDR3 is built from 16 residues. CDR3 bases: TGTGCCAGCAGTTTATGGGGGGCGGCGAACACCGGGGAGCTGTTTTTT. This gives the protein CASSLWGAANTGELFF.

This sequence joins TRBV11-2 and TRBJ1-5; 10 nucleotides line up with TRBD1. The CDR3 sequence is 19 residues long. The J segment lost 4 bases and the V segment lost 5 bases, leaving 17 bases of the junction unmatched. The V gene's germline CDR1 is SGHAT and CDR2 FQNNGV. CDR3 residues: CASSQPRDRGPVGNQPQHF. The CDR3 DNA sequence: TGTGCCAGCAGCCAACCCCGGGACAGGGGACCTGTTGGGAATCAGCCCCAGCATTTT.

CDR3 in DNA: TGTGCCAGCAGGCCCTTTGGGGGGACCGGCGGTGGTAATGAAAAACTGTTTTTT. It encodes CASRPFGGTGGGNEKLFF. V gene TRBV25-1 combines with J gene TRBJ1-4; tentatively, D is TRBD1 (5 bases). Germline assignment: CDR1 MGHDK and CDR2 SYGVNS. Between the trimmed V and J ends, which lost 6 bases and 4 bases, there was a span of 24 bases. The CDR3 is made up of 18 amino acids. Variable domain in full (rest from reference TRBV25-1 and TRBJ1-4): EADIYQTPRYLVIGTGKKITLECSQTMGHDKMYWYQQDPGMELHLIHYSYGVNSTEKGDLSSESTVSRIRTEHFPLTLESARPSHTSQYLCASRPFGGTGGGNEKLFFGSGTQLSVL.

The chain is built from TRBV11-2 and TRBJ1-1; 7 bases align to TRBD1. Germline V gives CDR1 SGHAT, CDR2 FQNNGV. This CDR3 is 16 amino acids long. Unmatched junction bases numbered 10, after V lost 5 bases and J lost 1 base. The DNA for the CDR3 is TGTGCCAGCAGCGCAGCTTTTCGACAGGGGAACACTGAAGCTTTCTTT. It codes for CASSAAFRQGNTEAFF.

This chain uses TRBV5-1 with TRBJ1-1; D not resolved. Per the germline V gene, CDR1 is SGHRS and CDR2 is YFSETQ. The CDR3 has 15 amino acids. Trimming pared 6 bases from V and 1 base from J, leaving 16 bases between. The CDR3 coding sequence is TGCGCCAGCACTGGGGATGACGGAACGAACACTGAAGCTTTCTTT. It encodes CASTGDDGTNTEAFF.

This clone was counted only a few times. V gene TRBV6-1 combines with J gene TRBJ2-1; 8 bases agree with TRBD1. The CDR3 length is 14 residues. V dropped 6 bases and J dropped 8; count of bases not matched to a gene: 9. The germline CDR1 and CDR2 sequences are MNHNS and SASEGT. The CDR3 loop reads CASSGQGGFDEQFF. CDR3 nucleotide sequence: TGTGCCAGCAGCGGACAGGGTGGGTTCGATGAGCAGTTCTTC.

Here the CDR3 DNA reads TGTGCCACCAGCAGAGAGGAGGGGTTCTCTGGAAACACCATATATTTT. This sequence encodes CATSREEGFSGNTIYF. The rearrangement joins TRBV15 to TRBJ1-3; maybe TRBD1 (5 bases). The CDR3 loop spans 16 amino acids. CDR1 is LNHNV and CDR2 is YYDKDF in the germline V gene (reference sequence). Trimming took off 0 bases at V and 0 bases at J, with 9 bases between the two ends.

V gene TRBV4-1 combines with J gene TRBJ1-4, with D uncertain. CDR3 length: 16 amino acids. V was clipped by 0 bases and J by 2 bases, with 10 bases between them. Germline lookup yields CDR1 MGHRA and CDR2 YSYEKL. CDR3 sequence: CASSQDGFTTNEKLFF. The CDR3 bases are TGCGCCAGCAGCCAAGATGGGTTCACGACTAATGAAAAACTGTTTTTT.

The genes are TRBV7-2 and TRBJ2-7; 11 bases fit TRBD2. CDR1 and CDR2 (germline): SGHTA, FQGNSA. The ends lost 1 base at V and 2 bases at J; junction bases unmatched: 1. The CDR3 contains 15 residues. CDR3: CASSLGLAGTYEQYF. The CDR3 nucleotides read TGTGCCAGCAGCTTAGGACTAGCGGGGACCTACGAGCAGTACTTC. The full variable domain, its missing parts supplied by reference TRBV7-2 and TRBJ2-7, is GAGVSQSPSNKVTEKGKDVELRCDPISGHTALYWYRQSLGQGLEFLIYFQGNSAPDKSGLPSDRFSAERTGGSVSTLTIQRTQQEDSAVYLCASSLGLAGTYEQYFGPGTRLTVT.

This clone was counted once. The rearrangement joins TRBV10-1 to TRBJ2-3; D possibly corresponds to TRBD1 (6 bases). V gave up 4 bases and J gave up 4 bases, with 15 bases separating them. The CDR3 is made up of 15 amino acids. Per germline, CDR1 WNHNN and CDR2 SYGVQD (reference sequence). The CDR3 loop reads CASSGYPRGADTQYF. The CDR3 nucleotides read TGCGCCAGCAGTGGATATCCCAGGGGCGCAGATACGCAGTATTTT.

The chain couples TRBV6-1 to TRBJ2-5; D is unclear. Trimming cost V 11 bases and J 0 bases, with 16 bases left between them. Germline CDR1 and CDR2: MNHNS and SASEGT. CDR3 size: 14 residues. The CDR3 loop is CAGALQDYQETQYF. The CDR3 DNA reads as TGTGCCGGCGCCTTGCAAGACTACCAAGAGACCCAGTACTTC.

This chain connects TRBV7-6 to TRBJ1-1; weak D call: TRBD1 (6 bases). Trimming shortened V by 0 bases and J by 1 base, and 12 bases separated the two germline ends. Germline V gene lookup returns CDR1 SGHVS and CDR2 FNYEAQ. CDR3 size: 16 residues. Here the CDR3 DNA reads TGTGCCAGCAGCTTAGCGATAGGGGGTTCGAACACTGAAGCTTTCTTT. This translates into CASSLAIGGSNTEAFF.

Here the CDR3 reads CASRKRGANEKLFF. The CDR3 coding sequence is TGTGCCAGCAGAAAGCGAGGGGCTAATGAAAAACTGTTTTTT. V and J are TRBV6-5 and TRBJ1-4; tentatively, D is TRBD1 (5 bases). V gave up 6 bases and J gave up 3 bases, with 11 bases separating them. There are 14 residues in the CDR3. CDR1 is MNHEY and CDR2 is SVGAGI in the germline V gene.

The CDR3 DNA is TGTGCCGGGAGGCTTACGGGGCGGGGAGAGACCCAGTACTTC. Encoded protein: CAGRLTGRGETQYF. This chain connects TRBV7-9 to TRBJ2-5; a weak D match, TRBD2 (6 bases). The V end lost 11 bases, the J end lost 4 bases, and 20 bases lay between the germline ends. The CDR3 length is 14 residues. Germline V gives CDR1 SEHNR, CDR2 FQNEAQ (reference sequence).

The chain carries TRBV7-6 and TRBJ2-1; the D gene is possibly TRBD2 (5 bases). Trimming cost V 2 bases and J 8 bases, with 13 bases left between them. This CDR3 is built from 14 residues. Germline lookup yields CDR1 SGHVS and CDR2 FNYEAQ. Here the CDR3 reads CASSLNPLGDEQFF. CDR3 DNA sequence: TGTGCCAGCAGCTTAAACCCGCTCGGGGATGAGCAGTTCTTC. Combining the CDR3 with reference TRBV7-6 and TRBJ2-1 gives the whole variable domain GAGVSQSPRYKVTKRGQDVALRCDPISGHVSLYWYRQALGQGPEFLTYFNYEAQQDKSGLPNDRFSAERPEGSISTLTIQRTEQRDSAMYRCASSLNPLGDEQFFGPGTRLTVL.

This rearrangement joins TRBV5-1 to TRBJ1-4; TRBD1 matches at 12 bases. The CDR3 consists of 17 residues. Germline CDR1 and CDR2: SGHRS and YFSETQ. The junction had 8 bases not matched to a gene; V was cut back by 1 base and J by 7 bases. The CDR3 DNA reads TGCGCCAGCAGCTTGACGGGACAGGGGGCAAGAGGTGAAAAACTGTTTTTT. Translated, it gives CASSLTGQGARGEKLFF.